Listed below are T cell receptor beta chains from one sample, sequenced in a study of metastatic and nonmetastatic thyroid tumors. TCRdb re-analyzed the PCR reads through MiXCR. The table lists 60,000 to 85,000 clones, roughly a sixth of them singletons, with 13% in the top ten. The sequencing input was blood. Receptor source: a female donor with papillary thyroid cancer or a benign thyroid nodule (not recorded which). Some clones in this sample may be carry-over from other donors' samples. CDR3s include the opening cysteine and the closing phenylalanine or tryptophan. The order of the fields is V gene, J gene, CDR3 protein.

v_call: TRBV6-1; j_call: TRBJ2-1; cdr3_aa: CASRPQAYNEQFF
v_call: TRBV5-1; j_call: TRBJ1-6; cdr3_aa: CVSSLGTANSPLHF
v_call: TRBV5-1; j_call: TRBJ2-7; cdr3_aa: CASRLVAPPGEQYF
v_call: TRBV7-8; j_call: TRBJ2-1; cdr3_aa: CASSSSLAGVPNEQFF
v_call: TRBV11-1; j_call: TRBJ2-1; cdr3_aa: CASSPRGGSGGIYNEQFF
v_call: TRBV7-3; j_call: TRBJ1-2; cdr3_aa: CASSTRAPDGYTF
v_call: TRBV6-1; j_call: TRBJ2-3; cdr3_aa: CASSEFPTVDNTQYF
v_call: TRBV2; j_call: TRBJ2-1; cdr3_aa: CASRNGANSYNEQFF
v_call: TRBV10-3; j_call: TRBJ2-3; cdr3_aa: CAFASYPDTQYF
v_call: TRBV12-3/TRBV12-4; j_call: TRBJ2-2; cdr3_aa: CASSPIAGGGTGELFF
v_call: TRBV7-3; j_call: TRBJ1-1; cdr3_aa: CASSRTENTEAFF
v_call: TRBV3-1; j_call: TRBJ2-2; cdr3_aa: CASSQDRRREGAGELFF
v_call: TRBV20-1; j_call: TRBJ2-6; cdr3_aa: CSASAGTNGANVLTF
v_call: TRBV20-1; j_call: TRBJ1-5; cdr3_aa: CSARLPGQPRQGSSNQPQHF
v_call: TRBV9; j_call: TRBJ1-1; cdr3_aa: CASSVNSGNTEAFF
v_call: TRBV9; j_call: TRBJ2-3; cdr3_aa: CASSATRWDTQYF
v_call: TRBV10-3; j_call: TRBJ1-6; cdr3_aa: CAISDPGSESPLHF
v_call: TRBV7-2; j_call: TRBJ1-2; cdr3_aa: CASSPGPGEAMGYGYTF
v_call: TRBV9; j_call: TRBJ1-1; cdr3_aa: CASRPGPGNTEAFF
v_call: TRBV11-2; j_call: TRBJ2-7; cdr3_aa: CASSLDNSLAGVSEQYF
v_call: TRBV5-1; j_call: TRBJ2-1; cdr3_aa: CASSSSTSGRSEQFF
v_call: TRBV24-1; j_call: TRBJ1-5; cdr3_aa: CATSDPSGRRQGRSNQPQHF
v_call: TRBV5-7; j_call: TRBJ2-7; cdr3_aa: CASTLINTGVHEQYF
v_call: TRBV13; j_call: TRBJ2-5; cdr3_aa: CASSSFGTGGQETQYF
v_call: TRBV2; j_call: TRBJ1-1; cdr3_aa: CASTLLDGPETEAFF
v_call: TRBV28; j_call: TRBJ2-3; cdr3_aa: CASSSEAYRGTDTQYF
v_call: TRBV20-1; j_call: TRBJ2-1; cdr3_aa: CSARVSGDHNEQFF
v_call: TRBV7-6; j_call: TRBJ2-3; cdr3_aa: CASSSGLAGKADTQYF
v_call: TRBV18; j_call: TRBJ2-3; cdr3_aa: CASSPSGGAADTQYF
v_call: TRBV20-1; j_call: TRBJ2-7; cdr3_aa: CSASSGTGGSYEQYF
v_call: TRBV5-1; j_call: TRBJ2-3; cdr3_aa: CASSLGLADSTDTQYF
v_call: TRBV28; j_call: TRBJ1-2; cdr3_aa: CASSLGQGRNGYTF
v_call: TRBV9; j_call: TRBJ1-3; cdr3_aa: CASSVAGNTIYF
v_call: TRBV4-2; j_call: TRBJ2-3; cdr3_aa: CASSHPSGGGADTQYF
v_call: TRBV29-1; j_call: TRBJ2-7; cdr3_aa: CSVAFDYEQYF
v_call: TRBV4-1; j_call: TRBJ2-2; cdr3_aa: CASRRTGERTGELFF
v_call: TRBV11-2; j_call: TRBJ1-1; cdr3_aa: CASSLPGVIRTEAFF